This T cell receptor (beta chain) was obtained from a study of blood T cell repertoires in COVID-19. Across the whole study: Samples of COVID-19 (acute and convalescent) were obtained from the United States, Italy and Spain. Sources were T cells, B-cell-depleted T cells, or PBMCs; the material itself was cDNA or gDNA.

Participant ages covered about 18 to 89 years across 24 US areas. Allocation to cohorts depended on clinical history reported by the participants. CDR3 length equals 13 residues. Trimming pared 5 bases from V and 6 bases from J, leaving 11 bases between. Germline V CDR1 and CDR2: MRHNA, SNTAGT. TCRdb's table, derived via immunoSEQ multiplex PCR, lists solely in-frame clones and lacks some. The sample has some 380,000 clones, around 87% seen once. This clonotype was obtained from a man aged 25 to 40 who had recovered from COVID-19. The specimen was PBMCs or T cells enriched from blood (not recorded which). The chain is built from TRBV6-4 and TRBJ1-5; unclear D gene. The CDR3, as DNA: TGTGCCAGCAGTACTCACGAGGGTCAGCCCCAGCATTTT. The encoded protein is CASSTHEGQPQHF.